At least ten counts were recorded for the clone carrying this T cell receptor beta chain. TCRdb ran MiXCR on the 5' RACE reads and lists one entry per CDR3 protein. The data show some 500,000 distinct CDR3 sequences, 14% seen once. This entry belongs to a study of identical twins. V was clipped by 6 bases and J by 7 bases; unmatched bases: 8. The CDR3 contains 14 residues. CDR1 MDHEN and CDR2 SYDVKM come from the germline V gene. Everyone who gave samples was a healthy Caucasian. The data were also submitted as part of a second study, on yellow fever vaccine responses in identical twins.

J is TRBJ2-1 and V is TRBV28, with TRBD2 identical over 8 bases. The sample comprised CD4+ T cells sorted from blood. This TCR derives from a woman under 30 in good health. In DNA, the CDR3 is TGTGCCAGCAGCCCCGGGACTAGGAGAAATGAGCAGTTCTTC. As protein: CASSPGTRRNEQFF.